This T cell receptor beta chain came from a study of Graves' ophthalmopathy and Graves' hyperthyroidism. Researchers turned away patients with other autoimmune diseases, uncontrolled infections, pregnancy or lactation. A few counts support this clonotype. J lost 3 bases, V lost 5 bases, and 4 bases had no gene match. Germline CDR1 is MNHNS and CDR2 is SASEGT. This CDR3 comprises 14 residues. Amplifying from RNA transcripts, the study obtained TCR beta CDR3 regions. HTBI-primed RT-PCR formed the first round, and a multiplex PCR formed the second. TCRdb passed the multiplex PCR reads through MiXCR, listing each CDR3 protein once. The repertoire holds approximately 210,000 distinct CDR3 sequences, 29% seen once, with approximately 8.2% in the top ten.

Material: peripheral blood. The receptor was isolated from a man in his fifties with Graves' ophthalmopathy. The chain employs TRBV6-1 and TRBJ1-5, with 7 bases matching TRBD1. The CDR3 loop reads CASSNDRVNQPQHF. DNA for the CDR3: TGTGCCAGCAGTAATGACAGGGTCAATCAGCCCCAGCATTTT.